One sample yielded the 4 T cell receptor beta chains listed below, sequenced in a study of Graves' ophthalmopathy and Graves' hyperthyroidism. Using RNA transcripts, the TCR beta CDR3 regions were amplified. HTBI primers were used in a first-round RT-PCR, which preceded a second-round multiplex PCR. TCRdb fed the multiplex PCR reads into MiXCR, producing one record per CDR3 protein. The sample has 660,000 or so distinct CDR3 sequences; just over 40% are singletons. The specimen was peripheral blood. The receptors here all came from an adult man with Graves' ophthalmopathy.

The chain recombines TRBV3-1 with TRBJ2-2, with 8 nucleotides matching TRBD2. The J segment lost 4 bases and the V segment lost 4 bases, leaving 11 bases of the junction unmatched. Germline V gene data show CDR1 as LGHDT and CDR2 as YNNKEL (reference sequence). This CDR3 region has 17 residues. DNA for the CDR3: TGTGCCAGCAGCCCCTACCAAAGCGGGAGTGGCACCGGGGAGCTGTTTTTT. Translating gives CASSPYQSGSGTGELFF. The entire variable domain, with the rest obtained from reference TRBV3-1 and TRBJ2-2, is as follows: DTAVSQTPKYLVTQMGNDKSIKCEQNLGHDTMYWYKQDSKKFLKIMFSYNNKELIINETVPNRFSPKSPDKAHLNLHINSLELGDSAVYFCASSPYQSGSGTGELFFGEGSRLTVL.

The table lists this clonotype with many counts. V is TRBV5-1 and J is TRBJ1-1; D not certain. The CDR3 is made up of 14 amino acids. The V end lost 1 base, the J end lost 11 bases, and 18 bases lay between the germline ends. Germline CDR1 and CDR2: SGHRS and YFSETQ. CDR3 coding DNA: TGCGCCAGCAGCTTGAGGCCCTCGGAGCGGGAGGCTTTCTTT. Its protein product is CASSLRPSEREAFF.

This chain joins TRBV29-1 and TRBJ1-1; TRBD1 might be the D (5 bases). Trimming removed 8 bases from V and 4 bases from J, with 17 bases in between. Germline values: CDR1 SQVTM, CDR2 ANQGSEA. The CDR3 runs 13 residues. This CDR3 reads CSLALGGSTEAFF. The CDR3 bases are TGCAGCTTGGCCTTGGGGGGTAGCACTGAAGCTTTCTTT.

V usage is TRBV7-9 and J usage is TRBJ2-7; D gene ambiguous. Germline V gene data show CDR1 as SEHNR and CDR2 as FQNEAQ (reference sequence). V was pared by 7 bases and J by 7 bases, with 17 bases between. The CDR3 loop spans 13 amino acids. The CDR3 loop is CASNRDTINEQYF. The CDR3 DNA sequence: TGTGCCAGCAACCGAGATACCATCAATGAGCAGTACTTC. Together with reference TRBV7-9 and TRBJ2-7, the CDR3 gives the full variable domain: DTGVSQNPRHKITKRGQNVTFRCDPISEHNRLYWYRQTLGQGPEFLTYFQNEAQLEKSRLLSDRFSAERPKGSFSTLEIQRTEQGDSAMYLCASNRDTINEQYFGPGTRLTVT.